A single sample gave rise to the 20 T cell receptor beta chains below, sequenced in a study of T cell clonality in common variable immunodeficiency. Here immunoSEQ multiplex PCR was the method, and the copy in TCRdb shows in-frame clones only, minus some. The specimen has around 45,000 clones, none found just once. What was sequenced was peripheral blood mononuclear cells. These TCRs come from a person aged 18 to 70 in good health.

This clone came up many times. The missing CDR3 end, 3 residues past where the read stops, is filled in from the germline J gene. J is TRBJ1-5 and V is TRBV5-6; 7 nucleotides align to TRBD1. The CDR3 is 14 residues long. Looked up from germline, CDR1 is SGHDT and CDR2 is YYEEEE. V dropped 4 bases and J dropped 4; count of bases not matched to a gene: 5. The sequenced CDR3 bases are TGTGCCAGCAGCCGGGACAGCCAAAATCAGCCC. It yields the protein CASSRDSQNQP. The CDR3 in full is CASSRDSQNQPQHF.

The table lists this clone with many counts. The missing CDR3 end, 3 residues past where the read stops, is filled in from the germline J gene. The rearrangement links TRBV19 to TRBJ1-1; no clear D. This CDR3 region has 13 residues. Germline V gives CDR1 LNHDA, CDR2 SQIVND (reference sequence). The CDR3 region is CASSIDRQVRAFF. Incomplete CDR3 DNA: TGTGCCAGTAGTATAGATCGGCAGGTACGG.

This clone has ten or more counts. Read data end 3 residues before the CDR3 end; the end is taken from the germline J gene. The rearrangement joins TRBV5-1 to TRBJ1-2, with 8 bases lining up with TRBD1. The CDR3 has 15 residues. Germline V gene data show CDR1 as SGHRS and CDR2 as YFSETQ. V trimming: 0 bases; J trimming: 6 bases; junction bases outside the gene matches: 7. The covered CDR3 bases are TGCGCCAGCAGCTTGGTGCCCCAACAGGGGGATGGC. It translates to CASSLVPQQGDG. In full, the CDR3 is CASSLVPQQGDGYTF. Variable domain in full (rest from reference TRBV5-1 and TRBJ1-2): KAGVTQTPRYLIKTRGQQVTLSCSPISGHRSVSWYQQTPGQGLQFLFEYFSETQRNKGNFPGRFSGRQFSNSRSEMNVSTLELGDSALYLCASSLVPQQGDGYTFGSGTRLTVV.

This clone has at least ten counts. Sequencing ends 3 residues short of the CDR3 end; the germline J gene provides the rest. The V gene is TRBV9, the J gene TRBJ2-2, with 10 bases identical to TRBD2. Losses at the gene ends were 2 bases for V and 4 bases for J; bases not matched to a gene: 5. The CDR3 covers 16 residues. The germline V gene encodes CDR1 SGDLS and CDR2 YYNGEE. CDR3 in amino acids: CASSVGTSVITGELFF. CDR3 bases read: TGTGCCAGCAGCGTGGGGACTAGCGTAATCACCGGGGAG. Full variable domain (outside the CDR3, taken from reference TRBV9 and TRBJ2-2): DSGVTQTPKHLITATGQRVTLRCSPRSGDLSVYWYQQSLDQGLQFLIQYYNGEERAKGNILERFSAQQFPDLHSELNLSSLELGDSALYFCASSVGTSVITGELFFGEGSRLTVL.

This clone was detected ten times or more. The CDR3 end falls 3 residues outside the read, so it is completed with the germline J gene. The V call is TRBV30, the J call TRBJ1-6; 7 nucleotides align to TRBD1. The V and J ends lost 5 bases and 10 bases, in that order; junction bases with no gene match: 14. Germline assignment: CDR1 GTSNPN and CDR2 SVGIG (reference sequence). The CDR3 has 15 residues. CDR3 region: CAWDSDREVTSPLHF. CDR3 bases read: TGTGCCTGGGACTCCGACAGGGAAGTTACCTCACCC.

This clone was counted at least ten times. The read halts 3 residues ahead of the CDR3 end, with the missing end drawn from the germline J gene. The rearrangement uses TRBV7-8 and TRBJ1-1; 7 nucleotides agree with TRBD1. The CDR3 extends over 14 amino acids. Germline V gene lookup returns CDR1 SGHVS and CDR2 FQNEAQ. Losses at the gene ends were 6 bases for V and 0 bases for J; bases not matched to a gene: 4. Incomplete CDR3 DNA: TGTGCCAGCAGTGCAGGGGGGATGAACACTGAA. Encoded protein: CASSAGGMNTE. In full, the CDR3 reads CASSAGGMNTEAFF. The full variable domain, rest sourced from reference TRBV7-8 and TRBJ1-1, is GAGVSQSPRYKVAKRGQDVALRCDPISGHVSLFWYQQALGQGPEFLTYFQNEAQLDKSGLPSDRFFAERPEGSVSTLKIQRTQQEDSAVYLCASSAGGMNTEAFFGQGTRLTVV.

This clone has at least ten counts. The read terminates 3 residues before the CDR3 end, so the remaining end is supplied by the germline J gene. The V call is TRBV5-1, the J call TRBJ1-4; 7 bases are shared with TRBD1. The V and J ends lost 1 base and 7 bases, in that order; junction bases with no gene match: 10. Germline assignment: CDR1 SGHRS and CDR2 YFSETQ. CDR3 size: 16 residues. The CDR3 loop is CASSLTPQGGGEKLFF. The part of the CDR3 DNA that was read is TGCGCCAGCAGCTTGACCCCGCAGGGGGGTGGTGAAAAA.

In this sample, this clone turned up many times. Read coverage stops 3 residues before the CDR3 terminus; the germline J gene supplies the remainder. The chain is built from TRBV5-1 and TRBJ2-7; 10 bases are shared with TRBD2. V lost 3 bases and J lost 2; bases outside the gene matches: 11. The CDR3 is 17 amino acids. CDR1 and CDR2 from the germline V gene are SGHRS and YFSETQ. The CDR3 bases that were read are TGCGCCAGCAGCTGGGCCCCGTTAGCGGGGGGAACCTACGAG. Translation gives CASSWAPLAGGTYE. The CDR3 reads in full as CASSWAPLAGGTYEQYF.

This clone came up many times. The read comes to an end 3 residues before the CDR3 does, leaving the germline J gene to fill in the end. The V call is TRBV5-1, the J call TRBJ1-3; TRBD1 aligns across 7 bases. Per the germline V gene, CDR1 is SGHRS and CDR2 is YFSETQ. CDR3 length equals 13 residues. The V and J ends lost 0 bases and 8 bases, in that order; junction bases with no gene match: 2. CDR3 sequence: CASSLDRGYTIYF. Partial CDR3 DNA: TGCGCCAGCAGCTTGGACAGGGGCTACACC.

This clone was counted ten times or more. The DNA ends 3 residues before the CDR3 does, and the rest of the CDR3 is filled in from the germline J gene. The chain joins TRBV18 to TRBJ1-1; tentatively, D is TRBD1 (5 bases). The V and J ends lost 1 base and 6 bases respectively, with 18 bases between them. The CDR3 loop spans 16 amino acids. Per the germline V gene, CDR1 is KGHSH and CDR2 is LQKENI. The CDR3 sequence: CASSPRLGQGEAEAFF. The sequenced CDR3 bases are TGTGCCAGCTCACCACGGTTAGGGCAGGGCGAGGCTGAA.

At least ten counts were recorded for this clone. Read data end 3 residues before the CDR3 end; the end is taken from the germline J gene. This chain joins TRBV5-5 and TRBJ1-2; maybe TRBD1 (5 bases). The CDR3 is made up of 15 amino acids. Germline values: CDR1 SGHKS, CDR2 YYEKEE (reference sequence). V lost 1 base to trimming and J lost 2 bases, with 12 bases between them. The CDR3 protein is CASSLSGAVNYGYTF. The covered CDR3 bases are TGTGCCAGCAGCTTGAGCGGGGCGGTGAACTATGGC.

This clone was detected many times. Sequencing ends 3 residues short of the CDR3 end; the germline J gene provides the rest. This sequence joins TRBV7-2 and TRBJ1-1; the D is unclear. With 5 bases removed from V and 1 base from J, the gap between germline ends came to 8 bases. There are 13 residues in the CDR3. The germline gives CDR1 SGHTA, CDR2 FQGNSA. Partial CDR3 DNA: TGTGCCAGCAGCCAACAGAGGAACACTGAA. Encoded protein: CASSQQRNTE. The entire CDR3 sequence reads CASSQQRNTEAFF. The full variable domain, its missing parts supplied by reference TRBV7-2 and TRBJ1-1, is GAGVSQSPSNKVTEKGKDVELRCDPISGHTALYWYRQSLGQGLEFLIYFQGNSAPDKSGLPSDRFSAERTGGSVSTLTIQRTQQEDSAVYLCASSQQRNTEAFFGQGTRLTVV.

This clone was counted many times. The read ends 3 residues before the CDR3 terminus; that terminus is restored from the germline J gene. This chain joins TRBV6-1 and TRBJ2-5; 14 bases agree with TRBD2. Germline trimming cut 4 bases from V and 4 bases from J; bases unmatched to any gene: 2. CDR1 and CDR2 (germline): MNHNS, SASEGT. The CDR3 runs to 15 residues. Partial CDR3 DNA: TGTGCCAGCAGTGGACTAGCGGGGGGGCCAGAGACC. This codes for CASSGLAGGPET. The CDR3 as a whole reads CASSGLAGGPETQYF.

About this clone: The CDR3 goes on 3 residues after the read ends, and that part is filled in from the germline J gene. The chain has TRBV5-1 and TRBJ2-7; TRBD1 might be the D (5 bases). Trimming removed 0 bases from V and 2 bases from J, with 12 bases in between. The germline CDR1 and CDR2 sequences are SGHRS and YFSETQ. The CDR3 covers 15 residues. CDR3 DNA (partial): TGCGCCAGCAGCTTGGAAGGGGTCGGAGCCTACGAG. Amino acid sequence: CASSLEGVGAYE. The entire CDR3 reads CASSLEGVGAYEQYF.

Only a few counts were recorded for this clone. The read finishes 3 residues shy of the CDR3 end, and the germline J gene is used to complete it. V and J are TRBV5-6 and TRBJ1-2, with D possibly being TRBD1 (6 bases). The CDR3 sequence is 15 residues long. CDR1 and CDR2 (germline): SGHDT, YYEEEE. CDR3 region: CASSGLQGLVFDYTF. The sequenced CDR3 bases are TGTGCCAGCAGCGGTTTACAGGGTTTGGTCTTCGAC.

This clone was seen many times. The read ends 3 residues shy of where the CDR3 ends; the end is completed using the germline J gene. This sequence joins TRBV2 and TRBJ1-4; a possible D gene is TRBD1 (5 bases). This CDR3 has 16 residues. Germline V CDR1 and CDR2: SNHLY, FYNNEI. Trimming pared 3 bases from V and 6 bases from J, leaving 17 bases between. The CDR3 loop is CASSEAGLRAHEKLFF. Partial CDR3 DNA: TGTGCCAGCAGTGAGGCGGGGCTTAGGGCTCATGAAAAA.

This clone has at least ten counts. The read ends 3 residues shy of where the CDR3 ends; the end is completed using the germline J gene. V and J are TRBV7-3 and TRBJ2-1; TRBD2 agrees at 16 bases. The CDR3 runs to 18 residues. V trimming: 5 bases; J trimming: 9 bases; junction bases outside the gene matches: 13. The germline V gene has CDR1 SGHTA and CDR2 FQGTGA. The sequenced CDR3 bases are TGTGCCAGCAGCCCCGGCGGAGGGGGGACTAGCGGGGGGGGTGAG. This gives the protein CASSPGGGGTSGGGE. The full CDR3 protein reads CASSPGGGGTSGGGEQFF.

This clone was detected ten times or more. The read comes to an end 3 residues before the CDR3 does, leaving the germline J gene to fill in the end. The chain combines TRBV6-4 with TRBJ2-4; D gene ambiguous. Germline values: CDR1 MRHNA, CDR2 SNTAGT. This CDR3 spans 12 amino acids. Incomplete CDR3 DNA: TGTGCCAGCAGCAACCCCGAGCATATT. It specifies CASSNPEHI. The entire CDR3 sequence reads CASSNPEHIQYF.

This clone appeared many times. The CDR3 is cut off 3 residues early in the read; its end comes from the germline J gene. The V and J genes are TRBV10-3 and TRBJ1-1; D not certain. Germline loops: CDR1 ENHRY, CDR2 SYGVKD. The V gene lost 4 bases and the J gene lost 1 base, with 10 bases spanning the gap. The CDR3 covers 14 residues. The CDR3 is CAISGTVRNTEAFF. The CDR3 bases that were read are TGTGCCATCAGTGGAACAGTGAGGAACACTGAA.

At least ten counts were recorded for this clone. The CDR3 is cut off 3 residues early in the read; its end comes from the germline J gene. The chain uses TRBV20-1 and TRBJ2-3; a possible D gene is TRBD2 (5 bases). The V gene lost 3 bases and the J gene lost 0 bases, with 13 bases spanning the gap. The germline gives CDR1 DFQATT, CDR2 SNEGSKA (reference sequence). This CDR3 region has 15 residues. CDR3 bases read: TGCAGTGCTAGGCTAGAGCGGTCTAGCACAGATACG. Translating it yields CSARLERSSTDT. The entire CDR3 reads CSARLERSSTDTQYF.